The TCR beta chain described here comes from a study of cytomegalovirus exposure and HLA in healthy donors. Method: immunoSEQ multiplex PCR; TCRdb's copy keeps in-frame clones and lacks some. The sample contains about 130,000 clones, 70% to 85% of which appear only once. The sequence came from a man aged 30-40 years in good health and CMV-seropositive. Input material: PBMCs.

CDR3 sequence: CASSGLGSTREKLFF. The CDR3 DNA sequence: TGTGCCAGCAGTGGGTTGGGGTCGACTAGGGAAAAACTGTTTTTT. The chain uses TRBV2 and TRBJ1-4; no reliable D call. Germline assignment: CDR1 SNHLY and CDR2 FYNNEI. The CDR3 sequence is 15 residues long. V was cut by 4 bases and J by 8 bases, with 17 bases left in between.